This T cell receptor beta chain comes out of a study of early T cells in non-severe SARS-CoV-2 infection. On the study more broadly: Unsorted whole blood bulk RNA was sequenced, with unpaired chains.

About this clonotype: Its target is not known.

Overall study results and limits: The VDJdb matching leaned toward anti-spike CD8 responses and overlooked private and CD4 specificities.

Molecules of cDNA were individually given unique molecular identifiers that were attached to them. Using its own MiXCR run on the 5' RACE reads, TCRdb lists one record per CDR3 protein. The sample has about 38,000 distinct CDR3 sequences; roughly 4.8% are singletons. The CDR3 totals 13 residues. V lost 0 bases and J 9 bases, leaving 10 bases between the germline ends. The rearrangement uses TRBV12-3 or TRBV12-4 and TRBJ2-3; D unclear. The sequence was collected from an adult who was a healthcare worker with PCR-confirmed SARS-CoV-2 infection or an uninfected control (not recorded which). Specimen: whole blood. CDR3 sequence reads: CASSLARHGTQYF. Written as DNA, the CDR3 is TGTGCCAGCAGTTTAGCGCGTCACGGGACGCAGTATTTT.